Reported below is one T cell receptor beta chain. The method was immunoSEQ multiplex PCR; TCRdb's version includes in-frame clones alone and lacks a portion of them. In the table there are about 270,000 clones, over 75% of which are singletons. This specimen comes from a study of blood T cell repertoires in COVID-19. Losses at the gene ends were 6 bases for V and 5 bases for J; bases not matched to a gene: 7. Germline loops: CDR1 SGHAT, CDR2 FQNNGV. This CDR3 is built from 14 residues. This TCR was sampled from a woman aged 70-85 years with acute or convalescent COVID-19. The V call is TRBV11-2, the J call TRBJ2-7, with 10 positions matching TRBD1. The sample consisted of peripheral blood. CDR3 sequence: CASRVDRGIDEQYF. DNA of the CDR3: TGTGCCAGCAGGGTGGACAGGGGGATTGACGAGCAGTACTTC.